The 12 T cell receptor beta chains below were found in one sample sequenced in a study of regulatory dendritic cells for organ transplantation. Data came from immunoSEQ multiplex PCR; TCRdb stores just in-frame clones and leaves some out. The sample carries over 8,500 clones, roughly two thirds recorded once. Sequenced sample: memory CD8+ T cells from blood. The subset denotes: CD45RO+ memory T cells. Source of these receptors: a human donor in good health.

The V gene is TRBV25-1, the J gene TRBJ1-2; the D gene is possibly TRBD1 (6 bases). V lost 5 bases and J 3 bases, leaving 10 bases between the germline ends. The CDR3 covers 13 residues. Germline V gene lookup returns CDR1 MGHDK and CDR2 SYGVNS. CDR3 DNA: TGTGCCAGCAGTCAGGGGAAGGACTATGGCTACACCTTC. Its translation: CASSQGKDYGYTF.

The chain links TRBV7-9 to TRBJ1-2, with 7 bases lining up with TRBD1. V was pared by 8 bases and J by 3 bases, with 6 bases of the junction left unmatched. The CDR3 consists of 13 residues. Germline assignment: CDR1 SEHNR and CDR2 FQNEAQ (reference sequence). The CDR3 DNA reads as TGTGCCAGCCGGGACAGACACCACTATGGCTACACCTTC. This codes for CASRDRHHYGYTF.

The chain recombines TRBV11-2 with TRBJ2-7; D unclear. This CDR3 is 12 amino acids long. Germline V gene lookup returns CDR1 SGHAT and CDR2 FQNNGV. With 6 bases removed from V and 3 bases from J, the gap between germline ends came to 9 bases. As DNA, the CDR3 is TGTGCCAGCAGTTCGGGTGACTACGAGCAGTACTTC. Protein sequence: CASSSGDYEQYF.

In the case of this clone: This sample includes further DNA sequences coding for the same CDR3. The V gene is TRBV9, the J gene TRBJ1-1; the D is unclear. Germline assignment: CDR1 SGDLS and CDR2 YYNGEE. CDR3 length equals 14 residues. Trimming took 0 bases from V and 1 from J, leaving 7 bases between them. CDR3 region: CASSVGTGNTEAFF. The CDR3 DNA reads TGTGCCAGCAGCGTAGGGACGGGGAACACTGAAGCTTTCTTT.

The chain has TRBV29-1 and TRBJ2-3; TRBD1 matches 7 bases. This CDR3 is built from 16 residues. V trimming: 4 bases; J trimming: 0 bases; junction bases outside the gene matches: 10. Germline V gene data show CDR1 as SQVTM and CDR2 as ANQGSEA. The CDR3 sequence is CSVVGGDVPSTDTQYF. The CDR3 DNA sequence: TGCAGCGTTGTAGGGGGCGACGTTCCTAGCACAGATACGCAGTATTTT.

This chain connects TRBV15 to TRBJ1-1; maybe TRBD1 (5 bases). The CDR3 runs 14 residues. Germline CDR1 LNHNV, CDR2 YYDKDF (reference sequence). The ends were cut back, 0 bases at V and 0 bases at J, with 5 bases in the middle. CDR3 DNA: TGTGCCACCAGCAGAGACAGGGTGAACACTGAAGCTTTCTTT. Its protein is CATSRDRVNTEAFF.

This chain links TRBV6-5 with TRBJ1-1; D gene uncertain. The V end lost 4 bases, the J end lost 4 bases, and 13 bases lay between the germline ends. The CDR3 is 14 amino acids. Per the germline V gene, CDR1 is MNHEY and CDR2 is SVGAGI. This CDR3 is CASSSVGEATEAFF. The CDR3 DNA sequence: TGTGCCAGCAGTTCTGTAGGAGAAGCCACTGAAGCTTTCTTT.

V gene TRBV4-3 combines with J gene TRBJ1-1; D is undetermined. Trimming pared 4 bases from V and 6 bases from J, leaving 9 bases between. In germline, CDR1 is LGHNA, CDR2 YSLEER. There are 12 residues in the CDR3. The CDR3, as DNA: TGCGCCAGCAGCCTCGACACCTCTGAAGCTTTCTTT. It specifies CASSLDTSEAFF.

Written as DNA, the CDR3 is TGTGCCAGCAGCTCCACGACAGGGACGAACACTGAAGCTTTCTTT. The encoded protein is CASSSTTGTNTEAFF. The J gene is TRBJ1-1, the V gene TRBV7-6, with 7 bases fitting TRBD1. This CDR3 region has 15 residues. After removal of 4 bases from V and 1 base from J, the junction contained 6 bases not matched to a gene. The germline gives CDR1 SGHVS, CDR2 FNYEAQ.

There are a few counts of this clone. The CDR3 reads CASSQDSGYGQPQHF. CDR3 nucleotides: TGCGCCAGCAGCCAAGATAGCGGGTATGGGCAGCCCCAGCATTTT. The gene calls are TRBV4-3 and TRBJ1-5; D call uncertain. Germline CDR1 and CDR2: LGHNA and YSLEER. The length of the CDR3 is 15 residues. V was clipped by 0 bases and J by 7 bases, with 13 bases between them.

This clone was detected only once. The V and J genes are TRBV7-9 and TRBJ2-5, with 11 nucleotides matching TRBD2. Looked up from germline, CDR1 is SEHNR and CDR2 is FQNEAQ (reference sequence). The trim removed 0 bases at V and 4 bases at J, leaving 4 bases unmatched. The CDR3 is 16 residues long. CDR3 residues: CASSLAASGGIETQYF. The CDR3 DNA sequence: TGTGCCAGCAGCTTAGCAGCTAGCGGGGGGATAGAGACCCAGTACTTC.

This chain uses TRBV5-8 with TRBJ1-1, with TRBD1 as a possible D gene (5 bases). The CDR3 has 15 residues. CDR1 and CDR2 (germline): SGHTS, YDEGEE. The V end was cut by 4 bases, the J end by 5 bases, with 18 bases between. The DNA of the CDR3 is TGTGCCAGCAGCCGTATAAGGGGTCGAGGGACTGAAGCTTTCTTT. This gives the protein CASSRIRGRGTEAFF. The complete variable domain, with remaining parts taken from reference TRBV5-8 and TRBJ1-1, reads EAGVTQSPTHLIKTRGQQATLRCSPISGHTSVYWYQQALGLGLQFLLWYDEGEERNRGNFPPRFSGRQFPNYSSELNVNALELEDSALYLCASSRIRGRGTEAFFGQGTRLTVV.